This T cell receptor (beta chain) was captured by sequencing in a study of graft-versus-host responses after intestinal transplantation. Trimming took 4 bases from V and 5 from J; bases not matched to a gene: 10. The CDR3 has 16 residues. CDR1 is SEHNR, CDR2 FQNEAQ, per germline (reference sequence). Assay: immunoSEQ multiplex PCR; the TCRdb copy retains only in-frame clones and omits some. This table has around 18,000 clones, 95% appearing once. The sample was PBMCs, taken 23 days after intestinal transplant. The sequence was obtained from a human patient who received an intestinal transplant, so some T cells may come from the graft donor. The chain links TRBV7-9 to TRBJ2-5; TRBD1 agrees at 10 bases. The CDR3 loop is CASSYPGTGVGETQYF. DNA of the CDR3: TGTGCCAGCAGCTATCCCGGGACAGGGGTTGGGGAGACCCAGTACTTC.